The clone carrying this T cell receptor beta chain was observed once. What it binds is unknown. V was cut by 3 bases and J by 6 bases, with 18 bases left in between. This CDR3 is built from 16 residues. Per germline, CDR1 SNHLY and CDR2 FYNNEI. This entry comes from a study of shared clonotypes between healthy human individuals. Overall study findings and caveats: Generally, naive subsets (rather than memory subsets) showed larger estimated richness. Among donors, sharing of clonotypes was expected to be affected by sequencing depth.

Libraries were prepared by immunoSEQ multiplex PCR; TCRdb keeps only in-frame clonotypes and omits some of them. Of nearly 1 million clones in the sample, over 60% are singletons; the top ten hold about 1.5%. This clonotype was sampled from a man aged 18 to 29 in good health. The chain uses TRBV2 and TRBJ2-1; weak D call: TRBD2 (6 bases). Material: memory CD4+ T cells sorted from blood. Subset meaning: CD45RA-negative fraction. DNA of the CDR3: TGTGCCAGCAGTGATGGAAGCGGGTCGGGGGTCAATGAGCAGTTCTTC. Protein product: CASSDGSGSGVNEQFF.